The clone carrying this T cell receptor (beta chain) was found a few times. Germline-derived CDR1 and CDR2 are SEHNR and FQNEAQ (reference sequence). This CDR3 has 16 residues. Trimming took 3 bases from V and 0 from J, leaving 12 bases between them. This sample was included in a study of control samples from healthy donors and cancer patients. Clones were sequenced by immunoSEQ multiplex PCR, and TCRdb holds only the in-frame ones, with some missing. The sample carries approximately 94,000 clones, roughly 83% recorded once. The V gene is TRBV7-9, the J gene TRBJ1-3; possibly TRBD1 for D (5 bases). This TCR came from a man in his 70s with lung cancer. The sequenced sample was PBMCs. The CDR3 DNA is TGTGCCAGCAGCTTGGCAGGGACGTACTCTGGAAACACCATATATTTT. It encodes CASSLAGTYSGNTIYF.